There are a few counts of the clone carrying this T cell receptor beta chain. Its target is unknown. TCRdb re-derived calls from the reads in MiXCR, one entry per CDR3 protein. The table includes 680,000 or so distinct CDR3 sequences, about 30% detected once. This specimen comes from a study of T cell repertoires in cytomegalovirus infection. Study-wide results and caveats: What dominated the ex vivo response were HLA-C-restricted CMV-specific TCR beta clonotypes.

The V gene end was trimmed by 2 bases and the J gene end by 4 bases; junction bases not matched to a gene: 2. CDR1 is SGHKS, CDR2 YYEKEE, per germline (reference sequence). CDR3 size: 14 residues. The gene calls are TRBV5-5 and TRBJ2-3; 9 nucleotides agree with TRBD2. This TCR was sampled from a human donor in good health (CMV status not recorded). Some clones in this sample may be carry-over from other donors' samples. The material sequenced was cultured PBMCs, taken from culture after CMV antigen stimulation. In DNA, the CDR3 is TGTGCCAGCAGCTTTGCGGGAGGGCCAGATACGCAGTATTTT. Translated: CASSFAGGPDTQYF.